The next 32 T cell receptor beta chains were all read from a single sample in a study of blood T cell repertoires in COVID-19. Here immunoSEQ multiplex PCR was the method, and the copy in TCRdb shows in-frame clones only, minus some. The sample has about 170,000 clones, around four fifths seen once. The sample was peripheral blood. These receptor sequences come from a woman between 70 and 85 years old with COVID-19, enrolled during active disease.

This chain links TRBV5-1 with TRBJ1-1; TRBD1 matches 8 bases. The CDR3 extends over 17 amino acids. V shed 7 bases and J 1 base; nucleotides not matched to a gene: 15. Germline V CDR1 and CDR2: SGHRS, YFSETQ. In DNA, the CDR3 is TGCGCCAGCCGGATTGGACAGGGTAAAAATGGGAACACTGAAGCTTTCTTT. Amino acids: CASRIGQGKNGNTEAFF.

This clone was picked up one time. This chain joins TRBV7-2 and TRBJ2-7; 8 nucleotides line up with TRBD1. Germline lookup yields CDR1 SGHTA and CDR2 FQGNSA. The CDR3 length is 14 residues. Unmatched junction bases numbered 4, after V lost 4 bases and J lost 2 bases. DNA of the CDR3: TGTGCCAGCAGCTCACAGGGGGGCCCCTACGAGCAGTACTTC. This codes for CASSSQGGPYEQYF.

This clone was observed a handful of times. V and J are TRBV19 and TRBJ1-5, with D uncertain. Germline V gene lookup returns CDR1 LNHDA and CDR2 SQIVND (reference sequence). V lost 8 bases and J lost 5, with 19 bases in between. The CDR3 is 15 residues long. Written as DNA, the CDR3 is TGTGCCAGTGCCCCGAACGGAGGGTTTGATCAGCCCCAGCATTTT. Translation: CASAPNGGFDQPQHF. The whole variable domain, remainder taken from reference TRBV19 and TRBJ1-5, is DGGITQSPKYLFRKEGQNVTLSCEQNLNHDAMYWYRQDPGQGLRLIYYSQIVNDFQKGDIAEGYSVSREKKESFPLTVTSAQKNPTAFYLCASAPNGGFDQPQHFGDGTRLSIL.

The J gene is TRBJ2-7, the V gene TRBV5-1; 8 nucleotides agree with TRBD2. V gave up 2 bases and J gave up 6 bases; unmatched junction bases: 4. The CDR3 length is 13 residues. The V gene's germline CDR1 is SGHRS and CDR2 YFSETQ. The CDR3 DNA follows: TGCGCCAGCAGCTTCGGGGGGGCCGGCGAGCAGTACGTC. As protein: CASSFGGAGEQYV.

The genes are TRBV24-1 and TRBJ1-5, with D maybe TRBD1 (5 bases). V was clipped by 4 bases and J by 4 bases, with 16 bases between them. This CDR3 is 16 amino acids long. CDR1 is KGHDR, CDR2 SFDVKD, per germline. The DNA of the CDR3 is TGTGCCACCAGTGAGACCGGACACCCTTGGAATCAGCCCCAGCATTTT. Its protein is CATSETGHPWNQPQHF.

This clone was observed once. This chain connects TRBV3-1 (or the pseudogene TRBV3-2) to TRBJ1-1, with D hard to call. The CDR3 extends over 14 amino acids. CDR1 LGHDT and CDR2 YNNKEL come from the germline V gene (reference sequence). Trimming pared 6 bases from V and 6 bases from J, leaving 17 bases between. This CDR3 is CASRGFGEYAEAFF. The CDR3, as DNA: TGTGCCAGCAGAGGTTTCGGGGAATACGCTGAAGCTTTCTTT.

The V call is TRBV14, the J call TRBJ2-4, with D possibly matching TRBD2 (5 bases). V was clipped by 1 base and J by 3 bases, with 22 bases between them. This CDR3 spans 19 amino acids. The germline CDR1 and CDR2 sequences are SGHDN and FVKESK. The DNA of the CDR3 is TGTGCCAGCAGCCAAGTTAAATTTCGTAGCGCCGGTTTCAAAAACATTCAGTACTTC. Translating it yields CASSQVKFRSAGFKNIQYF.

J is TRBJ1-6 and V is TRBV2, with 9 bases lining up with TRBD1. The CDR3 runs 14 residues. Trimming at V came to 6 bases and at J to 7 bases, leaving 4 bases not matched to a gene. Germline V lookup: CDR1 SNHLY, CDR2 FYNNEI. CDR3 coding DNA: TGTGCCAGCAGACTCGGGACAGGGAATTCACCCCTCCACTTT. Amino acid sequence: CASRLGTGNSPLHF.

This sequence joins TRBV7-7 and TRBJ2-1; D remains ambiguous. The V gene's germline CDR1 is SSHAT and CDR2 FNYEAQ (reference sequence). The V gene lost 5 bases and the J gene lost 0 bases, with 17 bases spanning the gap. CDR3 length: 17 residues. The CDR3 nucleotides are TGTGCCAGCAGCCCGATAAGCCGCCTCGGCTCCTACAATGAGCAGTTCTTC. Translating it yields CASSPISRLGSYNEQFF.

This clone was counted a few times. The V and J genes are TRBV5-4 and TRBJ2-5; a weak D match, TRBD2 (6 bases). The length of the CDR3 is 14 residues. Germline V gene data show CDR1 as SGHNT and CDR2 as YYREEE (reference sequence). Trimming stripped 3 bases from V and 5 bases from J, with 14 bases between. CDR3 in amino acids: CASSWTGVDETQYF. The CDR3 bases are TGTGCCAGCAGCTGGACGGGAGTGGACGAGACCCAGTACTTC.

Comments on this clone: It is unclear where the CDR3 begins or ends on the DNA, so no DNA is shown, and the CDR3 is as TCRdb lists it. The chain links TRBV21-1 to TRBJ1-2. TRBV21-1 is listed as a pseudogene. A total of 15 residues make up the CDR3, ends included. CDR3 sequence reads: CASSKARGSRYGCTF.

This clone was picked up one time. The chain combines TRBV9 with TRBJ1-1, with D uncertain. CDR1 and CDR2 from the germline V gene are SGDLS and YYNGEE. V was clipped by 1 base and J by 1 base, with 5 bases between them. This CDR3 contains 13 residues. CDR3 in DNA: TGTGCCAGCAGCGTAAAGAGGAACACTGAAGCTTTCTTT. Translated, it gives CASSVKRNTEAFF.

The rearrangement joins TRBV5-5 to TRBJ1-4; 7 nucleotides agree with TRBD1. Looked up from germline, CDR1 is SGHKS and CDR2 is YYEKEE (reference sequence). The CDR3 contains 14 residues. V dropped 2 bases and J dropped 8; count of bases not matched to a gene: 6. The CDR3 protein is CASSFSTGVEKLFF. As DNA, the CDR3 is TGTGCCAGCAGCTTTTCCACAGGGGTGGAAAAACTGTTTTTT.

This clone was counted a few times. This sequence joins TRBV5-6 and TRBJ1-6; 9 bases align to TRBD1. Germline V gene lookup returns CDR1 SGHDT and CDR2 YYEEEE. V was pared by 4 bases and J by 9 bases, with 8 bases of the junction left unmatched. The CDR3 length is 15 residues. This CDR3 is CASSGGQGTRSPLHF. The CDR3 bases are TGTGCCAGCAGCGGCGGACAGGGGACTCGTTCACCCCTCCACTTT. The complete variable domain, with remaining parts taken from reference TRBV5-6 and TRBJ1-6, reads DAGVTQSPTHLIKTRGQQVTLRCSPKSGHDTVSWYQQALGQGPQFIFQYYEEEERQRGNFPDRFSGHQFPNYSSELNVNALLLGDSALYLCASSGGQGTRSPLHFGNGTRLTVT.

The chain links TRBV19 to TRBJ1-1; tentative D call: TRBD1 (5 bases). The CDR3 totals 16 residues. Germline V CDR1 and CDR2: LNHDA, SQIVND (reference sequence). Trimming removed 0 bases at V and 2 bases at J, with 13 bases between. DNA for the CDR3: TGTGCCAGTAGTATAGAGGCAGGGTGGGGAAACACTGAAGCTTTCTTT. This codes for CASSIEAGWGNTEAFF.

This rearrangement joins TRBV30 to TRBJ2-3; 10 nucleotides line up with TRBD1. Germline values: CDR1 GTSNPN, CDR2 SVGIG (reference sequence). V was pared by 3 bases and J by 5 bases, with 5 bases of the junction left unmatched. The CDR3 is 14 residues long. The CDR3 loop reads CAWSRGTGEDTQYF. The CDR3 DNA reads TGTGCCTGGAGCAGGGGGACAGGGGAAGATACGCAGTATTTT.

This chain links TRBV5-1 with TRBJ1-1; D perhaps matches TRBD1 (6 bases). Germline V CDR1 and CDR2: SGHRS, YFSETQ. V was trimmed by 2 bases and J by 1 base, leaving 9 bases between them. The CDR3 spans 14 residues. The CDR3: CASSFPGQNTEAFF. The CDR3 DNA follows: TGCGCCAGCAGCTTCCCGGGACAGAACACTGAAGCTTTCTTT.

The chain has TRBV10-1 and TRBJ1-1; D may be TRBD1 (5 bases). The CDR3 loop spans 14 amino acids. The germline V and J ends were trimmed by 3 bases and 4 bases, with 12 bases remaining between them. In germline, CDR1 is WNHNN, CDR2 SYGVQD (reference sequence). CDR3 nucleotide sequence: TGCGCCAGCAGTGAAATTCAGGGTTCCACTGAAGCTTTCTTT. Its protein product is CASSEIQGSTEAFF.

The chain combines TRBV27 with TRBJ1-6, with D maybe TRBD1 (5 bases). V was trimmed by 6 bases and J by 10 bases, leaving 22 bases between them. This CDR3 comprises 16 residues. CDR1 and CDR2 from the germline V gene are MNHEY and SMNVEV (reference sequence). The CDR3 sequence: CASSRAGMLRGSPLHF. The CDR3 DNA sequence: TGTGCCAGCAGCCGTGCCGGAATGTTAAGGGGCTCACCCCTCCACTTT.

The V gene is TRBV7-6, the J gene TRBJ1-3, with 9 bases fitting TRBD1. The CDR3 totals 15 residues. Germline V gene data show CDR1 as SGHVS and CDR2 as FNYEAQ. The V gene end was trimmed by 3 bases and the J gene end by 2 bases; junction bases not matched to a gene: 2. CDR3 nucleotide sequence: TGTGCCAGCAGCTTGGGACAGGGACCTGGAAACACCATATATTTT. Protein: CASSLGQGPGNTIYF.

The rearrangement uses TRBV19 and TRBJ1-4; D is uncertain. CDR3 length: 12 residues. From germline, CDR1 is LNHDA and CDR2 SQIVND (reference sequence). Trimming cost V 3 bases and J 15 bases, with 14 bases left between them. The CDR3 here is CASSMDSGPMFF. DNA for the CDR3: TGTGCCAGTAGTATGGACTCCGGGCCTATGTTTTTT. Combining the CDR3 with reference TRBV19 and TRBJ1-4 gives the whole variable domain DGGITQSPKYLFRKEGQNVTLSCEQNLNHDAMYWYRQDPGQGLRLIYYSQIVNDFQKGDIAEGYSVSREKKESFPLTVTSAQKNPTAFYLCASSMDSGPMFFGSGTQLSVL.

The rearrangement uses TRBV19 and TRBJ1-1, with TRBD1 as a possible D gene (5 bases). Trimming removed 6 bases at V and 6 bases at J, with 11 bases between. The germline CDR1 and CDR2 sequences are LNHDA and SQIVND (reference sequence). The CDR3 has 12 residues. Here the CDR3 DNA reads TGTGCCAGTAGCGTTCGGGGGGCTGAAGCTTTCTTT. Its translation is CASSVRGAEAFF.

This rearrangement joins TRBV28 to TRBJ2-5; D possibly corresponds to TRBD1 (8 bases). This CDR3 has 16 residues. Germline CDR1 MDHEN, CDR2 SYDVKM. V was clipped by 6 bases and J by 4 bases, with 21 bases between them. The CDR3 bases are TGTGCCAGCAGACCAATAGGACAGGGAGGGCGAGAGACCCAGTACTTC. Its protein is CASRPIGQGGRETQYF.

This sequence joins TRBV28 and TRBJ2-1; 8 positions match TRBD2. Trimming removed 2 bases from V and 7 bases from J; junction bases left unmatched: 4. Germline CDR1 MDHEN, CDR2 SYDVKM. The CDR3 spans 14 residues. The CDR3 DNA follows: TGTGCCAGCAGTTTACTTAGCGGGAAAAATGAGCAGTTCTTC. As protein: CASSLLSGKNEQFF. The variable domain in full, with the rest retrieved from reference TRBV28 and TRBJ2-1, is DVKVTQSSRYLVKRTGEKVFLECVQDMDHENMFWYRQDPGLGLRLIYFSYDVKMKEKGDIPEGYSVSREKKERFSLILESASTNQTSMYLCASSLLSGKNEQFFGPGTRLTVL.

The chain employs TRBV19 and TRBJ1-2; 9 nucleotides match TRBD1. Losses at the gene ends were 10 bases for V and 6 bases for J; bases not matched to a gene: 6. The length of the CDR3 is 12 residues. CDR1 is LNHDA and CDR2 is SQIVND in the germline V gene (reference sequence). The CDR3 bases are TGTGCCACCCGGACAGGGGTGCATGGCTACACCTTC. Its protein product is CATRTGVHGYTF.

This clone has only a few counts. This chain joins TRBV3-1 (or the pseudogene TRBV3-2) and TRBJ2-1; D uncertain. Trimming stripped 4 bases from V and 6 bases from J, with 4 bases between. The length of the CDR3 is 11 residues. Germline lookup yields CDR1 LGHDT and CDR2 YNNKEL (reference sequence). In DNA form, the CDR3 reads TGTGCCAGCAGCCGACTCAATGAGCAGTTCTTC. Its protein product is CASSRLNEQFF.

A remark on this clone: Within the sample, other DNA sequences also encode this same CDR3. This chain uses TRBV30 with TRBJ2-4; 7 bases align to TRBD1. The V and J ends lost 3 bases and 3 bases, in that order; junction bases with no gene match: 5. Germline V lookup: CDR1 GTSNPN, CDR2 SVGIG (reference sequence). The CDR3 contains 14 residues. The CDR3 nucleotides read TGTGCCTGGAGCCCTGACAGGGTCAAAAACATTCAGTACTTC. It is translated as CAWSPDRVKNIQYF.

The J gene is TRBJ2-1, the V gene TRBV11-1; 12 nucleotides agree with TRBD2. V shed 5 bases, J shed 3 bases, and the junction held 5 bases outside the gene matches. The germline V gene encodes CDR1 SGHAT and CDR2 FQDESV (reference sequence). The CDR3 totals 16 residues. As DNA, the CDR3 is TGTGCCAGCAGCCATTCGACTAGCGGGAGCTACAATGAGCAGTTCTTC. This sequence encodes CASSHSTSGSYNEQFF.

The V and J genes are TRBV11-1 and TRBJ2-7; 7 nucleotides align to TRBD1. The CDR3 consists of 15 residues. The V gene end was trimmed by 7 bases and the J gene end by 6 bases; junction bases not matched to a gene: 15. The germline CDR1 and CDR2 sequences are SGHAT and FQDESV (reference sequence). As DNA, the CDR3 is TGTGCCAGCACCATTGGGGGACAGACCTTCCGCGAGCAGTACTTC. It codes for CASTIGGQTFREQYF. Looking up the rest from reference TRBV11-1 and TRBJ2-7 gives the full variable domain: EAEVAQSPRYKITEKSQAVAFWCDPISGHATLYWYRQILGQGPELLVQFQDESVVDDSQLPKDRFSAERLKGVDSTLKIQPAELGDSAMYLCASTIGGQTFREQYFGPGTRLTVT.

This chain connects TRBV6-5 to TRBJ1-6, with D perhaps TRBD1 (6 bases). The CDR3 runs 14 residues. Trimming cost V 6 bases and J 7 bases, with 13 bases left between them. Germline CDR1 is MNHEY and CDR2 is SVGAGI. For the CDR3, the DNA is TGTGCCAGCAGCCCCCCAGGGGACAATTCACCCCTCCACTTT. It codes for CASSPPGDNSPLHF.

In DNA, the CDR3 is TGTGCCAGCAGCTTAACCAGGCTTGGGGAGCAGTTCTTC. Translating it yields CASSLTRLGEQFF. The chain employs TRBV7-6 and TRBJ2-1; D remains unclear. The CDR3 is 13 amino acids. Trimming stripped 2 bases from V and 10 bases from J, with 12 bases between. Germline V CDR1 and CDR2: SGHVS, FNYEAQ.

This clone was detected a few times. The CDR3 here is CATSDLGLAGGNEQFF. The CDR3 coding sequence is TGTGCCACCAGTGATTTAGGGCTAGCGGGGGGAAATGAGCAGTTCTTC. The chain recombines TRBV24-1 with TRBJ2-1, with TRBD2 matching 11 bases. CDR1 and CDR2 from the germline V gene are KGHDR and SFDVKD. The V segment lost 1 base and the J segment 7 bases; nucleotides outside the gene matches: 5. The CDR3 is made up of 16 amino acids.